This section outlines one TCR beta chain sequence together with its context. Its antigen is as yet unknown. This same CDR3 is encoded by further DNA sequences in the sample. These data are taken from a study of cytomegalovirus exposure and HLA in healthy donors. Study-wide context: One earlier analysis, a look at some 180 million T cells, found some 110 million unique TCR beta sequences.

The CDR3 consists of 15 residues. Looked up from germline, CDR1 is SGDLS and CDR2 is YYNGEE. V lost 3 bases and J lost 2, with 12 bases in between. The study's findings and limits: By HLA locus, TCR association rates varied in a later analysis, with DRB1 showing the most and HLA-C the fewest. As confirmed in vitro, a few CMV-associated chains were specific for CMV antigens. In a later analysis, common viral pathogens appeared linked to several of the most significant clusters.

It was with 60 Vbeta and 13 Jbeta primers that the PCR ran. Generated by immunoSEQ multiplex PCR, the TCRdb table keeps only in-frame clones and is missing some. The sample shows 120,000 to 150,000 clones, under 70% of them seen only once. Input material: PBMCs. The TCR originated in a woman in her twenties or thirties in good health and CMV-seropositive. This chain links TRBV9 with TRBJ2-1; maybe TRBD2 (5 bases). The CDR3 protein is CASSGLAVPYNEQFF. In DNA form, the CDR3 reads TGTGCCAGCAGCGGGCTAGCAGTTCCCTACAATGAGCAGTTCTTC.